Listed below are T cell receptor beta chains from one sample, sequenced in a study of identical twins. MiXCR, run by TCRdb on the 5' RACE reads, gives a single entry per CDR3 protein. Of about 690,000 distinct CDR3 sequences listed, around 5.7% are singletons. The sequencing input was naive T cells sorted from blood. These receptors all stem from a man aged 18 to 29 in good health. Each CDR3 is given with its conserved first and last residue. Each record gives: CDR3 length, D gene, V gene, J gene, clone size, CDR3 protein, CDR3 DNA. The D gene is left open where the match is weak. Clone sizes are given selectively: once, few, many, or a class where the clone is expanded.

CDR3 length: 13
D gene: .
V gene: TRBV7-6
J gene: TRBJ1-5
clone size: few
CDR3 protein: CASSPGTDQPQHF
CDR3 DNA: TGTGCCAGCAGCCCAGGGACGGATCAGCCCCAGCATTTT

CDR3 length: 15
D gene: TRBD2
V gene: TRBV24-1
J gene: TRBJ2-1
clone size: .
CDR3 protein: CATSTSGAIYNEQFF
CDR3 DNA: TGTGCCACCAGTACTAGCGGAGCGATTTACAATGAGCAGTTCTTC

CDR3 length: 17
D gene: .
V gene: TRBV4-3
J gene: TRBJ2-3
clone size: .
CDR3 protein: CASSQGAAPGELDTQYF
CDR3 DNA: TGCGCCAGCAGCCAAGGGGCCGCCCCGGGAGAGCTAGATACGCAGTATTTT

CDR3 length: 13
D gene: .
V gene: TRBV7-2
J gene: TRBJ2-1
clone size: many
CDR3 protein: CASTSQIRTEQFF
CDR3 DNA: TGTGCCAGCACCTCACAGATCCGTACTGAGCAGTTCTTC

CDR3 length: 15
D gene: TRBD1
V gene: TRBV12-5
J gene: TRBJ2-1
clone size: .
CDR3 protein: CASGPGQGSYNEQFF
CDR3 DNA: TGTGCTAGTGGTCCGGGACAGGGTTCCTACAATGAGCAGTTCTTC

CDR3 length: 13
D gene: TRBD2
V gene: TRBV29-1
J gene: TRBJ2-1
clone size: many
CDR3 protein: CSVGTSGRYEQFF
CDR3 DNA: TGCAGCGTTGGGACTAGCGGACGTTATGAGCAGTTCTTC

CDR3 length: 16
D gene: TRBD2
V gene: TRBV7-3
J gene: TRBJ2-2
clone size: .
CDR3 protein: CASSPLGGRGTGELFF
CDR3 DNA: TGTGCCAGCAGCCCTTTGGGCGGGAGAGGCACCGGGGAGCTGTTTTTT

CDR3 length: 15
D gene: TRBD1
V gene: TRBV5-1
J gene: TRBJ2-2
clone size: .
CDR3 protein: CASSLEGGETGELFF
CDR3 DNA: TGCGCCAGCAGCTTGGAAGGGGGCGAAACCGGGGAGCTGTTTTTT

CDR3 length: 14
D gene: .
V gene: TRBV29-1
J gene: TRBJ2-1
clone size: many
CDR3 protein: CSVFAGRLGNEQFF
CDR3 DNA: TGCAGCGTCTTTGCGGGCCGTCTTGGGAATGAGCAGTTCTTC

CDR3 length: 13
D gene: .
V gene: TRBV7-9
J gene: TRBJ2-6
clone size: .
CDR3 protein: CAPEVSGANVLTF
CDR3 DNA: TGTGCCCCTGAGGTCTCTGGGGCCAACGTCCTGACTTTC

CDR3 length: 12
D gene: TRBD1
V gene: TRBV29-1
J gene: TRBJ2-5
clone size: many
CDR3 protein: CSVGGPYQPQYF
CDR3 DNA: TGCAGCGTAGGGGGCCCCTACCAACCCCAGTACTTC

CDR3 length: 16
D gene: .
V gene: TRBV4-2
J gene: TRBJ2-7
clone size: .
CDR3 protein: CASSPGGQISSYEQYF
CDR3 DNA: TGTGCCAGCAGCCCCGGCGGACAAATAAGCTCCTACGAGCAGTACTTC

CDR3 length: 15
D gene: TRBD1
V gene: TRBV5-1
J gene: TRBJ2-2
clone size: many
CDR3 protein: CASSLEGQATGELFF
CDR3 DNA: TGCGCCAGCAGCTTGGAGGGACAGGCGACCGGGGAGCTGTTTTTT

CDR3 length: 16
D gene: .
V gene: TRBV12-3/TRBV12-4
J gene: TRBJ1-4
clone size: few
CDR3 protein: CASSLGGGWGNEKLFF
CDR3 DNA: TGTGCCAGCAGTTTAGGGGGCGGATGGGGCAATGAAAAACTGTTTTTT

CDR3 length: 15
D gene: TRBD2
V gene: TRBV5-1
J gene: TRBJ2-1
clone size: many
CDR3 protein: CASSSGTTSYNEQFF
CDR3 DNA: TGCGCCAGCAGCTCCGGGACTACCTCCTACAATGAGCAGTTCTTC

CDR3 length: 12
D gene: .
V gene: TRBV7-2
J gene: TRBJ2-7
clone size: many
CDR3 protein: CASSLPYSEQYF
CDR3 DNA: TGTGCCAGCAGCTTACCCTATTCCGAGCAGTACTTC

CDR3 length: 14
D gene: .
V gene: TRBV29-1
J gene: TRBJ1-1
clone size: .
CDR3 protein: CSVEGRLMNTEAFF
CDR3 DNA: TGCAGCGTTGAAGGACGGCTGATGAACACTGAAGCTTTCTTT

CDR3 length: 12
D gene: .
V gene: TRBV7-9
J gene: TRBJ2-1
clone size: many
CDR3 protein: CASSSRGNEQFF
CDR3 DNA: TGTGCCAGCAGTAGCAGGGGCAATGAGCAGTTCTTC

CDR3 length: 18
D gene: TRBD2
V gene: TRBV7-8
J gene: TRBJ2-2
clone size: few
CDR3 protein: CASSFGIAGGRVTGELFF
CDR3 DNA: TGTGCCAGCAGCTTCGGGATAGCGGGAGGGAGGGTCACCGGGGAGCTGTTTTTT

CDR3 length: 13
D gene: .
V gene: TRBV11-2
J gene: TRBJ2-1
clone size: many
CDR3 protein: CASTQREYNEQFF
CDR3 DNA: TGTGCCAGCACCCAACGGGAGTACAATGAGCAGTTCTTC

CDR3 length: 13
D gene: .
V gene: TRBV20-1
J gene: TRBJ2-1
clone size: many
CDR3 protein: CSASESSYNEQFF
CDR3 DNA: TGCAGTGCTAGTGAGAGCTCCTACAATGAGCAGTTCTTC

CDR3 length: 16
D gene: .
V gene: TRBV6-5
J gene: TRBJ2-4
clone size: few
CDR3 protein: CASSYSKGSAKNIQYF
CDR3 DNA: TGTGCCAGCAGTTACTCGAAGGGGTCCGCCAAAAACATTCAGTACTTC

CDR3 length: 13
D gene: .
V gene: TRBV20-1
J gene: TRBJ2-2
clone size: many
CDR3 protein: CSGVGTHTGELFF
CDR3 DNA: TGCAGTGGTGTGGGCACTCACACCGGGGAGCTGTTTTTT

CDR3 length: 17
D gene: .
V gene: TRBV7-9
J gene: TRBJ2-1
clone size: many
CDR3 protein: CASSLGALRISYNEQFF
CDR3 DNA: TGTGCCAGCAGCTTAGGGGCACTCCGCATCTCCTACAATGAGCAGTTCTTC

CDR3 length: 15
D gene: TRBD2
V gene: TRBV7-2
J gene: TRBJ2-1
clone size: .
CDR3 protein: CASSPRRWGGNEQFF
CDR3 DNA: TGTGCCAGCAGCCCCCGTAGATGGGGGGGGAATGAGCAGTTCTTC

CDR3 length: 11
D gene: .
V gene: TRBV20-1
J gene: TRBJ2-7
clone size: many
CDR3 protein: CSAYTLREQYF
CDR3 DNA: TGCAGTGCATATACGTTAAGGGAGCAGTACTTC

CDR3 length: 12
D gene: .
V gene: TRBV11-2
J gene: TRBJ1-1
clone size: .
CDR3 protein: CASTPGTTEAFF
CDR3 DNA: TGTGCCAGCACCCCAGGGACCACTGAAGCTTTCTTT

CDR3 length: 15
D gene: TRBD2
V gene: TRBV28
J gene: TRBJ2-5
clone size: few
CDR3 protein: CASSSPTSGRETQYF
CDR3 DNA: TGTGCCAGCAGTTCCCCGACTAGCGGGAGGGAGACCCAGTACTTC

CDR3 length: 14
D gene: .
V gene: TRBV10-3
J gene: TRBJ2-1
clone size: few
CDR3 protein: CAISEDYLNNEQFF
CDR3 DNA: TGTGCCATCAGTGAGGACTACCTAAACAATGAGCAGTTCTTC

CDR3 length: 11
D gene: .
V gene: TRBV6-6
J gene: TRBJ1-6
clone size: few
CDR3 protein: CASTGLTPLHF
CDR3 DNA: TGTGCCAGCACAGGCTTGACACCCCTCCACTTT

CDR3 length: 14
D gene: .
V gene: TRBV20-1
J gene: TRBJ2-5
clone size: few
CDR3 protein: CSARDRSGQETQYF
CDR3 DNA: TGCAGTGCTAGAGATCGGAGCGGGCAAGAGACCCAGTACTTC

CDR3 length: 15
D gene: .
V gene: TRBV27
J gene: TRBJ2-3
clone size: many
CDR3 protein: CASSSSPPWADTQYF
CDR3 DNA: TGTGCCAGCAGCTCTAGCCCCCCTTGGGCAGATACGCAGTATTTT